The T cell receptor beta chain under discussion was sequenced for a study of T cell repertoires in cytomegalovirus infection. About the research overall: Through public TCR beta signatures, both CMV infection and matching HLA type were indicated. Study-level points and caveats: Clonotype analysis showed dominance of the ex vivo response by HLA-C-restricted CMV-specific TCR beta clonotypes.

Only a few counts were recorded for this clonotype. Its antigen remains unidentified. A single record per CDR3 protein comes from TCRdb applying MiXCR to the reads. This table has about 770,000 distinct CDR3 sequences, around 29% appearing once. CDR3 length: 14 residues. V dropped 2 bases and J dropped 2 bases, with 6 bases sitting between them. The sequence was obtained from a human donor in good health (CMV status not recorded). Some clones in this sample may be carry-over from other donors' samples. Here the sequenced sample was cultured CD8+ T cells from PBMCs, taken from culture after CMV antigen stimulation. The chain joins TRBV12-3 or TRBV12-4 to TRBJ1-4, with unresolved D. The CDR3 sequence: CASSLKVTNEKLFF. The DNA for the CDR3 is TGTGCCAGCAGTTTAAAGGTTACTAATGAAAAACTGTTTTTT.